This is a list of T cell receptor beta chains from one sample in a study of T cells after yellow fever vaccination. MiXCR, applied by TCRdb to the 5' RACE reads, yields one record per CDR3 protein. The sample comprises a few hundred thousand distinct CDR3 sequences, 8.7% of which are singletons, and approximately 3.3% rests with the top ten. The source material was CD4+ T cells sorted from PBMCs, sampled 5 days after the yellow fever booster vaccination. The receptors were sampled from a man between 18 and 35 years old who received the YFV17D yellow fever vaccine. Both conserved end residues are part of each CDR3. Fields, in order: clone size, V gene, J gene, D gene, CDR3 protein, CDR3 DNA. A D gene is named only where the DNA matches it firmly. Not every row has a clone size; where given, it reads once, few, many or a size class.

abundance: .
v_gene: TRBV12-3/TRBV12-4
j_gene: TRBJ1-2
d_gene: .
CDR3aa: CASSQGTNDYSDGYTF
CDR3nt: TGTGCCAGCAGCCAGGGGACTAACGACTATTCGGATGGCTACACCTTC

abundance: .
v_gene: TRBV7-9
j_gene: TRBJ2-1
d_gene: .
CDR3aa: CASSLAGNAAHEQFF
CDR3nt: TGTGCCAGCAGCTTAGCAGGGAACGCCGCTCATGAGCAGTTCTTC

abundance: .
v_gene: TRBV20-1
j_gene: TRBJ2-1
d_gene: .
CDR3aa: CSAQRVPWNEQFF
CDR3nt: TGCAGTGCCCAGAGGGTCCCTTGGAATGAGCAGTTCTTC

abundance: few
v_gene: TRBV7-8
j_gene: TRBJ1-2
d_gene: .
CDR3aa: CASSLVRVMGRTNYGYTF
CDR3nt: TGTGCCAGCAGCTTAGTTAGAGTGATGGGCCGAACTAACTATGGCTACACCTTC

abundance: .
v_gene: TRBV6-5
j_gene: TRBJ2-3
d_gene: .
CDR3aa: CASSTTGRTTDTQYF
CDR3nt: TGTGCCAGCAGTACTACGGGACGGACGACAGATACGCAGTATTTT

abundance: few
v_gene: TRBV2
j_gene: TRBJ2-3
d_gene: .
CDR3aa: CASSEALLGDTQYF
CDR3nt: TGTGCCAGCAGTGAAGCGCTTCTAGGGGATACGCAGTATTTT

abundance: .
v_gene: TRBV6-1
j_gene: TRBJ2-1
d_gene: .
CDR3aa: CASSEVAGYEQFF
CDR3nt: TGTGCCAGCAGTGAAGTTGCCGGGTATGAGCAGTTCTTC

abundance: many
v_gene: TRBV6-5
j_gene: TRBJ1-2
d_gene: TRBD1
CDR3aa: CASSNQGAGGYTF
CDR3nt: TGTGCCAGCAGTAACCAGGGGGCGGGTGGCTACACCTTC

abundance: few
v_gene: TRBV12-3/TRBV12-4
j_gene: TRBJ1-1
d_gene: .
CDR3aa: CASSFSVGEAFF
CDR3nt: TGTGCCAGCAGTTTCTCCGTTGGGGAAGCTTTCTTT

abundance: .
v_gene: TRBV20-1
j_gene: TRBJ2-4
d_gene: .
CDR3aa: CSAPRGSELAKNIQYF
CDR3nt: TGCAGTGCCCCCCGGGGTAGCGAATTAGCCAAAAACATTCAGTACTTC

abundance: few
v_gene: TRBV7-9
j_gene: TRBJ2-1
d_gene: .
CDR3aa: CASSLVGQGDNEQFF
CDR3nt: TGTGCCAGCAGCTTAGTCGGGCAGGGTGACAATGAGCAGTTCTTC

abundance: many
v_gene: TRBV6-5
j_gene: TRBJ2-5
d_gene: .
CDR3aa: CATEAHGPTETQYF
CDR3nt: TGTGCCACCGAGGCCCACGGCCCCACAGAGACCCAGTACTTC

abundance: few
v_gene: TRBV19
j_gene: TRBJ1-2
d_gene: .
CDR3aa: CASSRAGDGYTF
CDR3nt: TGTGCCAGTAGTAGGGCAGGGGACGGCTACACCTTC

abundance: .
v_gene: TRBV5-1
j_gene: TRBJ1-2
d_gene: .
CDR3aa: CASSLASGRGVYGYTF
CDR3nt: TGCGCCAGCAGCTTGGCCAGTGGCAGGGGTGTTTATGGCTACACCTTC

abundance: few
v_gene: TRBV18
j_gene: TRBJ2-6
d_gene: .
CDR3aa: CASTTDKAAGANVLTF
CDR3nt: TGTGCCAGCACAACAGATAAGGCCGCTGGGGCCAACGTCCTGACTTTC